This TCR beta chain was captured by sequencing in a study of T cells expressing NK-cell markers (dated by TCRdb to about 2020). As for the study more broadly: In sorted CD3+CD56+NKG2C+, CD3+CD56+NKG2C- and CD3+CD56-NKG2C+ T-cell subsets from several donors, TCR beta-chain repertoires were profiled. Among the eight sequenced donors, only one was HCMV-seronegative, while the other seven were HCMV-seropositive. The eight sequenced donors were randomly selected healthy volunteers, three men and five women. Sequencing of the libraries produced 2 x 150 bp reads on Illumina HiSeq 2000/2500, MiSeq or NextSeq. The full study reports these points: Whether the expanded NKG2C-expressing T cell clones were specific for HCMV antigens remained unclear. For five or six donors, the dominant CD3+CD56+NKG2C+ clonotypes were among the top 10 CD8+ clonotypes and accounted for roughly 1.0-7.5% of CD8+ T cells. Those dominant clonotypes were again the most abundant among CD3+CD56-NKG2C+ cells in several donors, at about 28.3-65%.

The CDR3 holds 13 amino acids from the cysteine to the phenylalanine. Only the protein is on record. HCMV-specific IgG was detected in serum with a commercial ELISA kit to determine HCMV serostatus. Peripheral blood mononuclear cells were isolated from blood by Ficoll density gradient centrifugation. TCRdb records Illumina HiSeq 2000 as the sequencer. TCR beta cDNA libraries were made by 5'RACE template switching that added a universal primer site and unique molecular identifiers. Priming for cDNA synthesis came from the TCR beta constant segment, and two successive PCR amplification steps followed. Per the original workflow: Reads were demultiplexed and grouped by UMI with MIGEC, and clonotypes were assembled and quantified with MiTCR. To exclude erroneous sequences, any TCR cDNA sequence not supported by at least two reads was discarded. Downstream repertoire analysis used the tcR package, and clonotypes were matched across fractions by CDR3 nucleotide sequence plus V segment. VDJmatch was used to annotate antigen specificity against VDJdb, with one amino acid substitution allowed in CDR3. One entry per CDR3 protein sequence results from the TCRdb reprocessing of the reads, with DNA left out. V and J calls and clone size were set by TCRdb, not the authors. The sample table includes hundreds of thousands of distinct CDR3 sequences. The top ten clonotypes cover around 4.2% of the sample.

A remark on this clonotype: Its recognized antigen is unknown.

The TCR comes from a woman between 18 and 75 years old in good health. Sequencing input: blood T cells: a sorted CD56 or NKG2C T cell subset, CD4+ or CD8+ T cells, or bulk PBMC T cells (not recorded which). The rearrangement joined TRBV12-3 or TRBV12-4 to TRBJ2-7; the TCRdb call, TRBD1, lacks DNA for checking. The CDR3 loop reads CASGDRKGGEQYF.